One T cell receptor (beta chain) is described in this entry. The data derive from a study of blood T cell repertoires in COVID-19. Study in general: Material from acute and convalescent COVID-19 was sourced from the United States, Italy and Spain. T cells, B-cell-depleted T cells, or PBMCs provided the cDNA or gDNA that served as material.

V gave up 3 bases and J gave up 0 bases, with 15 bases separating them. The CDR3 has 17 residues. Germline V lookup: CDR1 SGHDN, CDR2 FVKESK. In the original analysis: Reference gene primer amplification in the assay estimated nucleated cell counts. The assay was immunoSEQ multiplex PCR, and TCRdb's table has in-frame clones only and misses some. The D gene and trimming were derived from the DNA, and the V and J assignments and clone size from that table. The table lists about 140,000 clones, 70% to 85% of them singletons. This clonotype was sampled from a man aged 55 to 70 with acute or convalescent COVID-19. This sequence joins TRBV14 and TRBJ1-5; D remains ambiguous. Material: peripheral blood. The CDR3 DNA reads as TGTGCCAGCAGCCATTTTGTCCGAACGGTTAGCAATCAGCCCCAGCATTTT. Translating gives CASSHFVRTVSNQPQHF.